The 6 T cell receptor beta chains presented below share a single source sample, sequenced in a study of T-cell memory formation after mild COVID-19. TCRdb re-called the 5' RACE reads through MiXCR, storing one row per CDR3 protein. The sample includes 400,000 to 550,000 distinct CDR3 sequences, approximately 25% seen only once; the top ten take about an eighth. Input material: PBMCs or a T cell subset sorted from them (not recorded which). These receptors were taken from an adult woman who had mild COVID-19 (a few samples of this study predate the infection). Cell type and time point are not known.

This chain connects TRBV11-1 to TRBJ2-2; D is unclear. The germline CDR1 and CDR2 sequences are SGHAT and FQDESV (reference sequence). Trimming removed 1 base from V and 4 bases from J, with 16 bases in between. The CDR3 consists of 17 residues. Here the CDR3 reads CASSLGRSASSTGELFF. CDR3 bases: TGTGCCAGCAGCTTAGGAAGATCGGCTAGTTCCACCGGGGAGCTGTTTTTT. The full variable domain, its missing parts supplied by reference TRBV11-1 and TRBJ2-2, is EAEVAQSPRYKITEKSQAVAFWCDPISGHATLYWYRQILGQGPELLVQFQDESVVDDSQLPKDRFSAERLKGVDSTLKIQPAELGDSAMYLCASSLGRSASSTGELFFGEGSRLTVL.

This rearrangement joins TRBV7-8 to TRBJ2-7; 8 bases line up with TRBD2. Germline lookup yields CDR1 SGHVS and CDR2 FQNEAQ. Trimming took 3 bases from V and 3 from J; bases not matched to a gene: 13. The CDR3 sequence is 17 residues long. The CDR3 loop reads CASSFPAGLGAFYEQYF. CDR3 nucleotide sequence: TGTGCCAGCAGCTTTCCGGCGGGACTAGGGGCTTTCTACGAGCAGTACTTC.

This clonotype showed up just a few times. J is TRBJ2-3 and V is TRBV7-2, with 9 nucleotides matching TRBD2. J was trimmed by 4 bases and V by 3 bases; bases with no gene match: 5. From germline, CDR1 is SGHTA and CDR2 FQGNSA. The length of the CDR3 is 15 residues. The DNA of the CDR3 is TGTGCCAGCAGCTTTAGCGGGAGCATCCCAGATACGCAGTATTTT. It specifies CASSFSGSIPDTQYF.

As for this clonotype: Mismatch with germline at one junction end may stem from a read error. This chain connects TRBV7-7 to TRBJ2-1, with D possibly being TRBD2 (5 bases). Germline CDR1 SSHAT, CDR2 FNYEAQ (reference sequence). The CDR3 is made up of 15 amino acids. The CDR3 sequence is CASSAGRALGYEQFF. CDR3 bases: TGTGCTAGCAGCGCCGGGCGGGCTCTTGGGTATGAGCAGTTCTTC.

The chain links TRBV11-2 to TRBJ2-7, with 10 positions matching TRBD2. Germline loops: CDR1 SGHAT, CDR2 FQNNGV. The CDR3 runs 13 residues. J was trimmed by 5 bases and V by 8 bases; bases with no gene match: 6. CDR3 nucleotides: TGTGCCAGCCTCCTAGCGGGAGTAAACGAGCAGTACTTC. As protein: CASLLAGVNEQYF.

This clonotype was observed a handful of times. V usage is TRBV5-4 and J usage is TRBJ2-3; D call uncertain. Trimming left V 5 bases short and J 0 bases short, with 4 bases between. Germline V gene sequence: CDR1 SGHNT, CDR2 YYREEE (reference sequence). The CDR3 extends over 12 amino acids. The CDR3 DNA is TGTGCCAGCAGACGAAGCACAGATACGCAGTATTTT. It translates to CASRRSTDTQYF.